Listed here are 3 T cell receptor beta chains from one sample, sequenced in a study of blood T cell repertoires in COVID-19. Clones were sequenced by immunoSEQ multiplex PCR, and TCRdb holds only the in-frame ones, with some missing. Of 150,000 to 200,000 clones listed, around nine tenths were seen once; the top ten hold about a fifth. The sample comprised peripheral blood. The receptors were sampled from a man aged 55-75 years with active or convalescent COVID-19.

V is TRBV18 and J is TRBJ1-3; unclear D gene. The V and J ends lost 1 base and 0 bases respectively, with 7 bases between them. The CDR3 covers 15 residues. CDR1 is KGHSH, CDR2 LQKENI, per germline. CDR3 DNA: TGTGCCAGCTCACCACGAGCGGACTCTGGAAACACCATATATTTT. Protein sequence: CASSPRADSGNTIYF.

The chain couples TRBV5-1 to TRBJ1-1, with D maybe TRBD1 (6 bases). The CDR3 has 15 amino acids. CDR1 is SGHRS and CDR2 is YFSETQ in the germline V gene. V was clipped by 0 bases and J by 6 bases, with 15 bases between them. CDR3 coding DNA: TGCGCCAGCAGCTTGGTAGGGGGGGTCAGTCCTGAAGCTTTCTTT. This sequence encodes CASSLVGGVSPEAFF.

In its sample, this clone was seen a few times. Here the CDR3 reads CASSLFQGGAEAFF. The DNA for the CDR3 is TGTGCCAGCAGTTTATTCCAGGGGGGCGCTGAAGCTTTCTTT. The rearrangement uses TRBV6-1 and TRBJ1-1, with 7 bases identical to TRBD1. The length of the CDR3 is 14 residues. The J segment lost 6 bases and the V segment lost 5 bases, leaving 9 bases of the junction unmatched. The germline CDR1 and CDR2 sequences are MNHNS and SASEGT.